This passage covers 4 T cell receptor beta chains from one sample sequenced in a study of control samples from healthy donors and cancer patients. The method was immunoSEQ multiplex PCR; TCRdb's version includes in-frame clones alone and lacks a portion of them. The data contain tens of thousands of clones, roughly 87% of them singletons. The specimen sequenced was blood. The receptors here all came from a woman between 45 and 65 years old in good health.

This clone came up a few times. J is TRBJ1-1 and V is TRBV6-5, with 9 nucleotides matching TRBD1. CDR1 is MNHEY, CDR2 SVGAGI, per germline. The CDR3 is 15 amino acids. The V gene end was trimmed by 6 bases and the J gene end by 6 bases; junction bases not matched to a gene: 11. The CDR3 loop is CASRGGQGWGPEAFF. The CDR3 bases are TGTGCCAGCAGGGGGGGACAGGGATGGGGCCCTGAAGCTTTCTTT.

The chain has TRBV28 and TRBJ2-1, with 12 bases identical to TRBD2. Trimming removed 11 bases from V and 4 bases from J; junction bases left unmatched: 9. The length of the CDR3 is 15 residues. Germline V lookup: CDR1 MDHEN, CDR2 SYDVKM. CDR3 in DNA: TGTGCCGGTCGATCCGGGACTAGCGGGTACAATGAGCAGTTCTTC. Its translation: CAGRSGTSGYNEQFF.

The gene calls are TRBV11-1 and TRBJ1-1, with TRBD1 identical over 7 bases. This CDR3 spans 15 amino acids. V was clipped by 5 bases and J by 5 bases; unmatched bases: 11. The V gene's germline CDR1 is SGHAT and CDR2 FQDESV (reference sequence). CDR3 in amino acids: CASSPVGGGGTEAFF. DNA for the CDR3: TGTGCCAGCAGCCCCGTAGGAGGGGGCGGGACTGAAGCTTTCTTT. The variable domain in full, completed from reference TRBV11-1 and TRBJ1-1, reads EAEVAQSPRYKITEKSQAVAFWCDPISGHATLYWYRQILGQGPELLVQFQDESVVDDSQLPKDRFSAERLKGVDSTLKIQPAELGDSAMYLCASSPVGGGGTEAFFGQGTRLTVV.

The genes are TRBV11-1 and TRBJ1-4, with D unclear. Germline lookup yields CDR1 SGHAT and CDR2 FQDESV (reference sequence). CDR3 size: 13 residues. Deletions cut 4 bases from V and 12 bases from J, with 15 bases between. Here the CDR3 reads CASSSSLSSELFF. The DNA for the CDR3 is TGTGCCAGCAGCTCCTCCTTATCCTCCGAACTGTTTTTT. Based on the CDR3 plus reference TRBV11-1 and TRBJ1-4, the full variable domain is EAEVAQSPRYKITEKSQAVAFWCDPISGHATLYWYRQILGQGPELLVQFQDESVVDDSQLPKDRFSAERLKGVDSTLKIQPAELGDSAMYLCASSSSLSSELFFGSGTQLSVL.